The entry that follows covers one T cell receptor beta chain sequence. The junction shows a germline mismatch at one end, possibly a read error. Each of the donors had 9 to 10 milliliters of peripheral blood drawn into EDTA-treated Vacutainer tubes. A second PCR, run for roughly 7 to 11 cycles, used a sample-barcoded 5' primer plus a J-beta primer mix. Per sample, CDR3-containing paired-end reads numbered at least 2.5 million. In TCRdb, the 5' RACE reads were re-called with MiXCR into one record per CDR3 protein. The sample consists of roughly 830,000 distinct CDR3 sequences, under 80% of them appearing once. This entry is derived from a study of blood T cells in healthy people across ages. Source material: blood. The receptor comes from a man aged 25-40 years in good health.

DNA for the CDR3: TGTGCCAGCAGCTTAAGCCCCGGGGATCCAAACACTCAGTACTTC. This translates into CASSLSPGDPNTQYF. The chain has TRBV7-3 and TRBJ2-4, with a weak D call TRBD2 (5 bases). Germline V gene lookup returns CDR1 SGHTA and CDR2 FQGTGA. The CDR3 length is 15 residues. Supplemented by reference TRBV7-3 and TRBJ2-4, the full variable domain reads GAGVSQTPSNKVTEKGKYVELRCDPISGHTALYWYRQSLGQGPEFLIYFQGTGAADDSGLPNDRFFAVRPEGSVSTLKIQRTERGDSAVYLCASSLSPGDPNTQYFGAGTRLSVL.